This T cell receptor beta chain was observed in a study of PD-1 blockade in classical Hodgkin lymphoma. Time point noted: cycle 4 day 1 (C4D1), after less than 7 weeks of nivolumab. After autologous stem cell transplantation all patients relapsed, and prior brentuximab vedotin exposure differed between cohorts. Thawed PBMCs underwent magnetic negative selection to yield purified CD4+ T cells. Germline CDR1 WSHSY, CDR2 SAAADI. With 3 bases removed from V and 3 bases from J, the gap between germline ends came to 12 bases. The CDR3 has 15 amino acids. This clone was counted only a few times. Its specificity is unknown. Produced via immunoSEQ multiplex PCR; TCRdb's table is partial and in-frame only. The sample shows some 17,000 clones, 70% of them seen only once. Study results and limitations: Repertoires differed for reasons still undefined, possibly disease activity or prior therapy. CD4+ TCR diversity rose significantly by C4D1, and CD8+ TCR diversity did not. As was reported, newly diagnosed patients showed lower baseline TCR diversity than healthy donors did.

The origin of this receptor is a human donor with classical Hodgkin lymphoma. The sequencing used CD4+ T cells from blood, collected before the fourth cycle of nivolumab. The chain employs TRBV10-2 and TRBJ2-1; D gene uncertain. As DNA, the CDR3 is TGCGCCAGCAGTGAACGGCAGCCTATCTACAATGAGCAGTTCTTC. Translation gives CASSERQPIYNEQFF.